This TCR beta chain was identified in a study of T cell responses to AZD1222 COVID-19 vaccine. Study-level background: Both about-4-week and about-12-week second-dose recipients were combined.

Sequencing used immunoSEQ multiplex PCR; TCRdb keeps in-frame clones, though not all of them. The repertoire includes approximately 110,000 clones, more than 90% of them detected once, and roughly 1.3% sits in the top ten. The germline V and J ends were trimmed by 1 base and 5 bases, with 8 bases remaining between them. Germline CDR1 and CDR2: SGHTA and FQGNSA. The CDR3 is 14 residues long. Whole-study findings and limits: Targeting of unmutated variant regions was reportedly seen in nearly half of spike-specific TCRs. There were vaccine-associated CD4 TCRs across spike, dominant at 160-218 and 743-854. Clonal diversity was possibly underestimated; the donors were predominantly white British and more often female.

Turning to this clone: The antigen remains undetermined.

The V call is TRBV7-2, the J call TRBJ1-4; D possibly corresponds to TRBD1 (6 bases). Specimen: peripheral blood, collected on day 0 of AZD1222 vaccination. The receptor's source is an adult in good health. The CDR3 loop is CASSLGRGNEKLFF. The DNA of the CDR3 is TGTGCCAGCAGCTTAGGGAGGGGGAATGAAAAACTGTTTTTT.